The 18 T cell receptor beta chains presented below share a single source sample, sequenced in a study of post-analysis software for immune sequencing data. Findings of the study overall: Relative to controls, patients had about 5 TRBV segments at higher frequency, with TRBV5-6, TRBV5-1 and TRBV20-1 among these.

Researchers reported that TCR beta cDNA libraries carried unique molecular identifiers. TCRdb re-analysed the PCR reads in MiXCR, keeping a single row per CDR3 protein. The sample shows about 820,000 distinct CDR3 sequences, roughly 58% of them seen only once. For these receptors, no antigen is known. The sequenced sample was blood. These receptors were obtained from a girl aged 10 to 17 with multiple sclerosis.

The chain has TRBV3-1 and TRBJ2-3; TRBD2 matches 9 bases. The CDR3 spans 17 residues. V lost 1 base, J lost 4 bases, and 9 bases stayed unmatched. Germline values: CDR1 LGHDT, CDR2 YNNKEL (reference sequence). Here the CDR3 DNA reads TGTGCCAGCAGCCAAGTCCGCCTAGCGGGGTTGCCAGATACGCAGTATTTT. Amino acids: CASSQVRLAGLPDTQYF.

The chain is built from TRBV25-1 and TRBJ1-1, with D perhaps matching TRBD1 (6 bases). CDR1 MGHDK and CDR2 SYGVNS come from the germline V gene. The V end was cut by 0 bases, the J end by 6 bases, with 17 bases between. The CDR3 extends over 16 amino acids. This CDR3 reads CASSEYRGGGHSEAFF. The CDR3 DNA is TGTGCCAGCAGTGAATACAGGGGAGGGGGTCACTCTGAAGCTTTCTTT.

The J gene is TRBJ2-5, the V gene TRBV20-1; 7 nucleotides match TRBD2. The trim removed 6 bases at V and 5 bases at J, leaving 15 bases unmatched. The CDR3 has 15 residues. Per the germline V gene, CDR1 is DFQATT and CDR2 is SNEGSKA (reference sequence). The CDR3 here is CSANGLGGRGETQYF. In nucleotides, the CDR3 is TGCAGTGCGAACGGACTAGGTGGCAGAGGGGAGACCCAGTACTTC.

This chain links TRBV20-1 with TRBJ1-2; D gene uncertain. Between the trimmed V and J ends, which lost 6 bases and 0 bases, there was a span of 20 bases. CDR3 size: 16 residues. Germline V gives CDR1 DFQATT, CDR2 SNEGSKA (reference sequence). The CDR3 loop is CSAPLSGRRANYGYTF. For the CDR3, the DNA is TGCAGTGCACCCCTAAGCGGGCGACGAGCTAACTATGGCTACACCTTC.

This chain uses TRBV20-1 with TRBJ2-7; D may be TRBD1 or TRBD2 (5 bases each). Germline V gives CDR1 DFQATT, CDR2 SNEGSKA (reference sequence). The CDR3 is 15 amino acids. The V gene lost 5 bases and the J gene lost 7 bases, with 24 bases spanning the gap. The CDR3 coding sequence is TGCAGTGCTGGCGCAGGGAGACGGGAAAGGAATGAGCAGTACTTC. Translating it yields CSAGAGRRERNEQYF.

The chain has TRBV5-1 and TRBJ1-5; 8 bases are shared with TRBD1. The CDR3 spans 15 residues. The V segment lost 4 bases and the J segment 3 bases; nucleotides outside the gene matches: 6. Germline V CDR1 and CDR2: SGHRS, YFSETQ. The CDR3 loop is CASSQTGDTNQPQHF. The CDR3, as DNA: TGCGCCAGCAGCCAGACAGGGGATACCAATCAGCCCCAGCATTTT.

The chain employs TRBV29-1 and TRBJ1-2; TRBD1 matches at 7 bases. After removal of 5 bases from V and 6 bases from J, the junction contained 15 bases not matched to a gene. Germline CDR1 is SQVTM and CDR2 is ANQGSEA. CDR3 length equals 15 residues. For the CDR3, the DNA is TGCAGCGTTTCTAAGACAGGGCTATCCCTTGATGGCTACACCTTC. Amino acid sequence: CSVSKTGLSLDGYTF.

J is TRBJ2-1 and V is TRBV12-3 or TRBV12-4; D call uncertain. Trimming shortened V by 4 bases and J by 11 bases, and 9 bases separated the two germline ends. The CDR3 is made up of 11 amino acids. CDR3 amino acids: CASSYGSKQFF. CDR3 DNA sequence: TGTGCCAGCAGTTATGGCAGTAAGCAGTTCTTC.

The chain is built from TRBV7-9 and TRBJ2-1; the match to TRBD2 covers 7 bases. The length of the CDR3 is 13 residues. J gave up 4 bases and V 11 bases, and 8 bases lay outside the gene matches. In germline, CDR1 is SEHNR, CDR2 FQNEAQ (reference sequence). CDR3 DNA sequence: TGTGCCTCGGCCAGCGGGACGTACAATGAGCAGTTCTTC. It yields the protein CASASGTYNEQFF.

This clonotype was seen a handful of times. CDR3 nucleotide sequence: TGTGCCAGCAGTGGGCCCCAAACAGGGAACACTGAAGCTTTCTTT. It codes for CASSGPQTGNTEAFF. This rearrangement joins TRBV2 to TRBJ1-1; tentative D call: TRBD1 (5 bases). In germline, CDR1 is SNHLY, CDR2 FYNNEI. The CDR3 consists of 15 residues. Trimming took off 4 bases at V and 1 base at J, with 13 bases between the two ends.

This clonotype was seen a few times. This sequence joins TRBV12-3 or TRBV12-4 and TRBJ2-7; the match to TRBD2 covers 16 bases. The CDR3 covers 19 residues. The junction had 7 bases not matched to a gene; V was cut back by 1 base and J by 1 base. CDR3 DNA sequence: TGTGCCAGCAGTTTAGGGTTTGGGACTAGCGGGAGGGGGTCCTACGAGCAGTACTTC. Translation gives CASSLGFGTSGRGSYEQYF.

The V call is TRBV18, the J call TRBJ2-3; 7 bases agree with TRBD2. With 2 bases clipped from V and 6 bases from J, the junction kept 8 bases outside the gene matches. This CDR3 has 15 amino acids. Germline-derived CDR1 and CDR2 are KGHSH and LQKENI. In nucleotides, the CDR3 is TGTGCCAGCTCACCAGATTGGGAGGGAGAGGATACGCAGTATTTT. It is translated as CASSPDWEGEDTQYF. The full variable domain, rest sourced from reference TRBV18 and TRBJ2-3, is NAGVMQNPRHLVRRRGQEARLRCSPMKGHSHVYWYRQLPEEGLKFMVYLQKENIIDESGMPKERFSAEFPKEGPSILRIQQVVRGDSAAYFCASSPDWEGEDTQYFGPGTRLTVL.

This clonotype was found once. CDR3 in DNA: TGTGCCAGCAGCGTAGCCACGGGACTCGCCTACAATGAGCAGTTCTTC. As protein: CASSVATGLAYNEQFF. The rearrangement uses TRBV9 and TRBJ2-1, with D perhaps TRBD2 (6 bases). Trimming took 0 bases from V and 2 from J, leaving 12 bases between them. Germline V CDR1 and CDR2: SGDLS, YYNGEE. The CDR3 totals 16 residues. The whole variable domain, remainder taken from reference TRBV9 and TRBJ2-1, is DSGVTQTPKHLITATGQRVTLRCSPRSGDLSVYWYQQSLDQGLQFLIQYYNGEERAKGNILERFSAQQFPDLHSELNLSSLELGDSALYFCASSVATGLAYNEQFFGPGTRLTVL.

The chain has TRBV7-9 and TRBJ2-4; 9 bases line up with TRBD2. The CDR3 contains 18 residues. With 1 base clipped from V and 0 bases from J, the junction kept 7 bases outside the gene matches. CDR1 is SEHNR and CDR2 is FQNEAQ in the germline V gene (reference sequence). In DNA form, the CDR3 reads TGTGCCAGCAGCTTAGTGGGACTAGCAGAAGTAGCCAAAAACATTCAGTACTTC. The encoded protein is CASSLVGLAEVAKNIQYF. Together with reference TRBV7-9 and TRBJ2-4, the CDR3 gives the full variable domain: DTGVSQNPRHKITKRGQNVTFRCDPISEHNRLYWYRQTLGQGPEFLTYFQNEAQLEKSRLLSDRFSAERPKGSFSTLEIQRTEQGDSAMYLCASSLVGLAEVAKNIQYFGAGTRLSVL.

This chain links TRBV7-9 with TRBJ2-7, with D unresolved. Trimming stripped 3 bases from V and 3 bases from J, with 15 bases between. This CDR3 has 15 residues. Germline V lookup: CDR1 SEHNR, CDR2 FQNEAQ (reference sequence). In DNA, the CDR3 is TGTGCCAGCAGCTTGGGCGGACGAGGTTACTACGAGCAGTACTTC. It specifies CASSLGGRGYYEQYF.

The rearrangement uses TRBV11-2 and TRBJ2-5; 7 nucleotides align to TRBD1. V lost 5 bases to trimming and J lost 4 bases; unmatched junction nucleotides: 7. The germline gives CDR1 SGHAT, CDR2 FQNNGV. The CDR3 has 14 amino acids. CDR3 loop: CASSPYDRVETQYF. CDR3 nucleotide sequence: TGTGCCAGCAGCCCTTACGACAGGGTAGAGACCCAGTACTTC.

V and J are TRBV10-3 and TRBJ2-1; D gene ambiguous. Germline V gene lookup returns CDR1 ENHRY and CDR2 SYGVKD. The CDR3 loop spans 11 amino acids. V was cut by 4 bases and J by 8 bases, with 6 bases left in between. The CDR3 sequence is CAISVEYEQFF. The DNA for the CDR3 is TGTGCCATCAGTGTTGAATATGAGCAGTTCTTC.

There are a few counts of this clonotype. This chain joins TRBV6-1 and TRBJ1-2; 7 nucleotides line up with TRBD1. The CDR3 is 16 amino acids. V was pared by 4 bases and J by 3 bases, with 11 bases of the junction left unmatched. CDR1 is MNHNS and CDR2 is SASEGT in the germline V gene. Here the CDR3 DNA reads TGTGCCAGCAGTGCCGGGAAGACAGGGAGTTACTATGGCTACACCTTC. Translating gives CASSAGKTGSYYGYTF.